The TCR beta chain under discussion was sequenced for a study of PD-1 blockade in classical Hodgkin lymphoma. Across the study: Patients had nivolumab dosed at 3 mg/kg, delivered intravenously every 2 weeks.

Findings of the study overall: In newly diagnosed patients, baseline TCR diversity was reportedly below that of healthy donors.

The data were produced by immunoSEQ multiplex PCR, yet TCRdb's version contains in-frame clones alone and is incomplete. The sample carries 75,000 to 100,000 clones, 85% to 95% recorded once. On this clone itself: The antigen is undetermined.

Specified time point: cycle 4 day 1 (C4D1), after more than five weeks of nivolumab. Brentuximab vedotin exposure varied, and every patient relapsed after autologous stem cell transplantation. Looked up from germline, CDR1 is SGHTA and CDR2 is FQGNSA. This CDR3 region has 14 residues. Trimming left V 5 bases short and J 3 bases short, with 14 bases between. This sequence joins TRBV7-2 and TRBJ2-7; D might be TRBD2 (5 bases). This material consisted of peripheral blood mononuclear cells (PBMCs), taken before the fourth cycle of nivolumab. The sequence came from a human donor with classical Hodgkin lymphoma. CDR3 in amino acids: CASSPFREIYEQYF. The CDR3 DNA reads TGTGCCAGCAGCCCATTCCGGGAAATCTACGAGCAGTACTTC.